The entry below describes one TCR beta chain. What it recognizes is unknown. This sample was taken from a study of cytomegalovirus exposure and HLA in healthy donors. The donors were healthy bone marrow donors. Primers included in the PCR were 60 Vbeta and 13 Jbeta primers. This table comes from immunoSEQ multiplex PCR, and its TCRdb copy is limited to in-frame clones, with some not included. The data show 150,000 to 200,000 clones, 60% to 80% seen once. Study-level findings and limits: It was reported that TCR beta sequences correctly inferred the HLA-A and HLA-B alleles for most subjects. The study found most TCR sequences rare, yet found some public TCRs in many donors. Later work found most CMV-associated TCR beta chains apparently HLA-restricted.

The sequencing sample was made of PBMCs. The sequence was obtained from a man aged 25-45 years in good health and CMV-seropositive.

CDR3 in DNA: TGTGCCATCAGTGACGGGGGGGTTAATTCACCCCTCCACTTT. This codes for CAISDGGVNSPLHF. The chain uses TRBV10-3 and TRBJ1-6; maybe TRBD1 (5 bases). This CDR3 is built from 14 residues. Trimming took 3 bases from V and 6 from J, leaving 9 bases between them. Germline CDR1 ENHRY, CDR2 SYGVKD.